Listed here are 27 T cell receptor beta chains from one sample, sequenced in a study of PD-1 blockade in classical Hodgkin lymphoma. This sample's time point: cycle 4 day 1 (C4D1), after more than 5 weeks of nivolumab. There was relapse after autologous stem cell transplantation in every patient, and there was variation in brentuximab vedotin exposure. The repertoire was sequenced with immunoSEQ multiplex PCR; TCRdb's copy has only in-frame clones and lacks some. The sample lists some 90,000 clones; around 78% were seen once. Source: peripheral blood mononuclear cells (PBMCs), taken before the fourth cycle of nivolumab. These TCRs come from a human donor with classical Hodgkin lymphoma.

The rearrangement joins TRBV5-1 to TRBJ1-1; D is ambiguous. The germline V and J ends were trimmed by 0 bases and 4 bases, with 7 bases remaining between them. In germline, CDR1 is SGHRS, CDR2 YFSETQ. The CDR3 runs to 13 residues. The CDR3 sequence is CASSLAGSTEAFF. CDR3 DNA sequence: TGCGCCAGCAGCTTGGCGGGGTCCACTGAAGCTTTCTTT.

This clone appeared once. V and J are TRBV4-1 and TRBJ1-2, with TRBD1 matching 11 bases. CDR1 and CDR2 (germline): MGHRA, YSYEKL. The V gene end was trimmed by 3 bases and the J gene end by 5 bases; junction bases not matched to a gene: 8. The CDR3 length is 16 residues. The CDR3 nucleotides read TGCGCCAGCAGCCAGGACGGACAGGGGGCGTTATATGGCTACACCTTC. It translates to CASSQDGQGALYGYTF.

This clone was found a few times. V is TRBV19 and J is TRBJ1-5; D ambiguous. CDR3 length equals 11 residues. Trimming cost V 6 bases and J 3 bases, with 3 bases left between them. Germline V gene sequence: CDR1 LNHDA, CDR2 SQIVND (reference sequence). In nucleotides, the CDR3 is TGTGCCAGTAGCGACAATCAGCCCCAGCATTTT. Translated: CASSDNQPQHF.

The chain uses TRBV10-3 and TRBJ1-2; 7 positions agree with TRBD1. Germline V gene sequence: CDR1 ENHRY, CDR2 SYGVKD. The CDR3 contains 14 residues. V gave up 6 bases and J gave up 4 bases; unmatched junction bases: 8. Written as DNA, the CDR3 is TGTGCCATCAGCGCCCAGGGGGAGCTCTATGGCTACACCTTC. It specifies CAISAQGELYGYTF.

The gene calls are TRBV19 and TRBJ2-1; D unresolved. Trimming removed 6 bases at V and 3 bases at J, with 6 bases between. The CDR3 runs to 12 residues. The V gene's germline CDR1 is LNHDA and CDR2 SQIVND (reference sequence). The CDR3: CASRDFYNEQFF. The CDR3 nucleotides read TGTGCCAGTAGAGACTTCTACAATGAGCAGTTCTTC.

This clone occurred once. This chain joins TRBV29-1 and TRBJ2-1; a weak D match, TRBD2 (6 bases). Trimming took off 7 bases at V and 5 bases at J, with 21 bases between the two ends. The CDR3 is 15 residues long. CDR1 is SQVTM and CDR2 is ANQGSEA in the germline V gene. This CDR3 is CSAAGRDGGNNEQFF. For the CDR3, the DNA is TGCAGCGCGGCGGGGCGGGACGGAGGGAACAATGAGCAGTTCTTC.

The chain has TRBV19 and TRBJ1-1; D is perhaps TRBD1 (5 bases). This CDR3 is 13 amino acids long. Germline-derived CDR1 and CDR2 are LNHDA and SQIVND (reference sequence). V gave up 1 base and J gave up 8 bases, with 11 bases separating them. CDR3 region: CASSIGGAKEAFF. In DNA, the CDR3 is TGTGCCAGTAGTATAGGAGGGGCGAAGGAAGCTTTCTTT.

V and J are TRBV6-1 and TRBJ1-1; D gene uncertain. Trimming pared 4 bases from V and 1 base from J, leaving 16 bases between. In germline, CDR1 is MNHNS, CDR2 SASEGT. The CDR3 covers 16 residues. For the CDR3, the DNA is TGTGCCAGCAGTGCTCTAACCGGGTCCACGAACACTGAAGCTTTCTTT. This sequence encodes CASSALTGSTNTEAFF.

The J gene is TRBJ1-6, the V gene TRBV19, with D uncertain. V lost 1 base, J lost 5 bases, and 9 bases lay in between. Germline CDR1 reads LNHDA; CDR2 reads SQIVND (reference sequence). This CDR3 has 15 amino acids. The CDR3 loop reads CASSIVADDNSPLHF. CDR3 DNA sequence: TGTGCCAGTAGTATAGTGGCAGATGATAATTCACCCCTCCACTTT.

J is TRBJ1-2 and V is TRBV4-3; 8 bases align to TRBD1. Germline CDR1 is LGHNA and CDR2 is YSLEER. V lost 3 bases, J lost 4 bases, and 4 bases stayed unmatched. CDR3 size: 14 residues. The CDR3 DNA reads TGCGCCAGCAGCCAGACAGGGGTGCTCTATGGCTACACCTTC. It encodes CASSQTGVLYGYTF.

This clone turned up a few times. V gene TRBV6-5 combines with J gene TRBJ2-6, with D unresolved. The CDR3 has 15 residues. The germline V gene encodes CDR1 MNHEY and CDR2 SVGAGI. Trimming left V 5 bases short and J 1 base short, with 9 bases between. The CDR3 protein is CASSPSISGANVLTF. The CDR3, as DNA: TGTGCCAGCAGTCCATCAATATCTGGGGCCAACGTCCTGACTTTC.

This chain joins TRBV5-1 and TRBJ2-1; D ambiguous. The CDR3 is 15 amino acids. The germline gives CDR1 SGHRS, CDR2 YFSETQ. The V and J ends lost 2 bases and 2 bases respectively, with 11 bases between them. CDR3 region: CASSFAGATYNEQFF. The CDR3 DNA reads as TGCGCCAGCAGCTTCGCAGGAGCGACCTACAATGAGCAGTTCTTC.

The chain carries TRBV5-5 and TRBJ2-5; unclear D gene. Trimming pared 3 bases from V and 5 bases from J, leaving 14 bases between. The germline V gene has CDR1 SGHKS and CDR2 YYEKEE (reference sequence). CDR3 length: 14 residues. CDR3 region: CASSYLSVGETQYF. The CDR3 nucleotides are TGTGCCAGCAGCTACCTGTCGGTAGGGGAGACCCAGTACTTC.

The chain links TRBV6-5 to TRBJ1-1; a weak D match, TRBD1 (6 bases). The CDR3 length is 13 residues. Germline-derived CDR1 and CDR2 are MNHEY and SVGAGI. V shed 4 bases and J shed 1 base, with 7 bases lying between them. The CDR3 here is CASSWTENTEAFF. CDR3 coding DNA: TGTGCCAGCAGTTGGACAGAGAACACTGAAGCTTTCTTT.

This chain connects TRBV7-3 to TRBJ2-4; D ambiguous. V lost 4 bases, J lost 0 bases, and 7 bases lay in between. Germline-derived CDR1 and CDR2 are SGHTA and FQGTGA. This CDR3 has 14 residues. In nucleotides, the CDR3 is TGTGCCAGCAGCTCCTCAGAAGCCAAAAACATTCAGTACTTC. Its translation: CASSSSEAKNIQYF.

The chain has TRBV6-9 and TRBJ1-5; perhaps TRBD1 as D (6 bases). The V and J ends lost 5 bases and 4 bases respectively, with 9 bases between them. CDR1 and CDR2 from the germline V gene are MNHGY and SVAAGI. The CDR3 sequence is 13 residues long. The CDR3 nucleotides read TGTGCCAGCAGTAATACAGGGAATCAGCCCCAGCATTTT. Amino acid sequence: CASSNTGNQPQHF.

The rearrangement joins TRBV5-1 to TRBJ2-6; D ambiguous. The CDR3 has 14 amino acids. The ends were cut back, 0 bases at V and 11 bases at J, with 12 bases in the middle. CDR1 is SGHRS, CDR2 YFSETQ, per germline. DNA for the CDR3: TGCGCCAGCAGCTTGGATGCACATACGGACGTCCTGACTTTC. This sequence encodes CASSLDAHTDVLTF.

V is TRBV23-1 and J is TRBJ2-5; perhaps D is TRBD1 or TRBD2 (5 bases each). TRBV23-1 qualifies as an ORF whose function is uncertain. This CDR3 has 19 amino acids. Between the trimmed V and J ends, which lost 5 bases and 1 base, there was a span of 26 bases. CDR3 sequence: CASSGVSDRTTETQETQYF. CDR3 DNA sequence: TGCGCCAGCAGTGGAGTTAGCGACAGAACCACAGAAACCCAAGAGACCCAGTACTTC.

The chain links TRBV7-9 to TRBJ1-4; a weak D match, TRBD1 (6 bases). The germline V gene has CDR1 SEHNR and CDR2 FQNEAQ (reference sequence). Trimming left V 1 base short and J 1 base short, with 10 bases between. CDR3 length: 16 amino acids. The CDR3 loop is CASSLVGAGTNEKLFF. Here the CDR3 DNA reads TGTGCCAGCAGCTTAGTGGGGGCAGGAACTAATGAAAAACTGTTTTTT.

This clone was observed a few times. The chain combines TRBV7-3 with TRBJ2-7; TRBD1 matches 7 bases. V gave up 5 bases and J gave up 2 bases; unmatched junction bases: 6. This CDR3 region has 14 residues. Germline CDR1 reads SGHTA; CDR2 reads FQGTGA. The CDR3 DNA is TGTGCCAGCAGCGAGCCGGGACAGCCCTACGAGCAGTACTTC. Amino acid sequence: CASSEPGQPYEQYF. The variable domain in full, with the rest retrieved from reference TRBV7-3 and TRBJ2-7, is GAGVSQTPSNKVTEKGKYVELRCDPISGHTALYWYRQSLGQGPEFLIYFQGTGAADDSGLPNDRFFAVRPEGSVSTLKIQRTERGDSAVYLCASSEPGQPYEQYFGPGTRLTVT.

The chain's CDR3 is CASSQDLTREQFF. DNA for the CDR3: TGTGCCAGCAGCCAAGATTTAACGCGTGAGCAGTTCTTC. This chain uses TRBV4-2 with TRBJ2-1; D is uncertain. Germline assignment: CDR1 LGHNA and CDR2 YNFKEQ. This CDR3 spans 13 amino acids. V was shortened by 0 bases and J by 9 bases, with 9 bases between the two germline ends.

The gene calls are TRBV30 and TRBJ1-4; TRBD1 matches 7 bases. The CDR3 is 14 amino acids. Per germline, CDR1 GTSNPN and CDR2 SVGIG (reference sequence). The trim removed 3 bases at V and 4 bases at J, leaving 5 bases unmatched. The chain's CDR3 is CAWSRQGYNEKLFF. The CDR3 region has the DNA TGTGCCTGGAGCAGACAGGGCTATAATGAAAAACTGTTTTTT.

V usage is TRBV6-5 and J usage is TRBJ2-1; 12 bases agree with TRBD2. V was clipped by 8 bases and J by 9 bases; unmatched bases: 8. The germline V gene has CDR1 MNHEY and CDR2 SVGAGI. The CDR3 consists of 14 residues. Here the CDR3 reads CASHRLAGVFEQFF. Here the CDR3 DNA reads TGTGCCAGCCATCGACTAGCGGGGGTTTTTGAGCAGTTCTTC.

The V gene is TRBV19, the J gene TRBJ1-4, with D possibly being TRBD1 (6 bases). The CDR3 runs to 14 residues. Germline V gene data show CDR1 as LNHDA and CDR2 as SQIVND (reference sequence). With 4 bases removed from V and 2 bases from J, the gap between germline ends came to 8 bases. CDR3 DNA sequence: TGTGCCAGTAGTACTAGGGGGACTAATGAAAAACTGTTTTTT. Translation gives CASSTRGTNEKLFF.

This clone came up once. The chain carries TRBV25-1 and TRBJ2-5, with D possibly TRBD1 on 6 matching bases. The CDR3 consists of 16 residues. Germline CDR1 is MGHDK and CDR2 is SYGVNS. V was shortened by 3 bases and J by 0 bases, with 14 bases between the two germline ends. CDR3 DNA: TGTGCCAGCAGTGACCTGGGACACCAAAACCAAGAGACCCAGTACTTC. Amino acids: CASSDLGHQNQETQYF.

CDR3: CASSPGERGPGYTF. The CDR3 coding sequence is TGTGCCAGCTCACCAGGCGAGAGGGGACCTGGCTACACCTTC. V and J are TRBV18 and TRBJ1-2, with D possibly being TRBD1 (5 bases). This CDR3 is 14 amino acids long. Trimming cost V 2 bases and J 7 bases, with 14 bases left between them. Germline V gene sequence: CDR1 KGHSH, CDR2 LQKENI.

Written as DNA, the CDR3 is TGTGCCAGCAGCCCGCTACCCAGGTACAATGAGCAGTTCTTC. It codes for CASSPLPRYNEQFF. The V call is TRBV5-4, the J call TRBJ2-1; D gene unclear. Trimming removed 4 bases from V and 4 bases from J, with 12 bases in between. Looked up from germline, CDR1 is SGHNT and CDR2 is YYREEE (reference sequence). The CDR3 consists of 14 residues.